One sample yielded the 10 T cell receptor beta chains listed below, sequenced in a study of OX40 agonist ivuxolimab in advanced cancers. Some clones are missing from TCRdb's copy, which holds only in-frame ones; the method was immunoSEQ multiplex PCR. The sample includes roughly 87,000 clones, 75% to 95% of them seen just once. This specimen was CD4+ or CD8+ T cells sorted from blood, taken in a trial of the OX40 agonist ivuxolimab. The receptors stem from an adult with an advanced solid tumor such as melanoma, head and neck, liver or kidney cancer.

The chain is built from TRBV6-1 and TRBJ1-5, with 7 bases fitting TRBD1. Germline loops: CDR1 MNHNS, CDR2 SASEGT. Trimming cost V 3 bases and J 2 bases; bases outside gene matches: 19. This CDR3 has 20 amino acids. For the CDR3, the DNA is TGTGCCAGCAGTGACCGGGGGATGTGGCACCGAGGGACAGGCAATCAGCCCCAGCATTTT. Translating gives CASSDRGMWHRGTGNQPQHF.

This rearrangement joins TRBV6-5 to TRBJ1-1; TRBD1 matches 9 bases. The CDR3 spans 12 residues. CDR1 is MNHEY and CDR2 is SVGAGI in the germline V gene. After removal of 5 bases from V and 12 bases from J, the junction contained 7 bases not matched to a gene. This CDR3 reads CASSATGGGTFF. DNA of the CDR3: TGTGCCAGCAGTGCTACAGGGGGCGGAACTTTCTTT.

This chain uses TRBV14 with TRBJ2-7; no clear D. The V end lost 6 bases, the J end lost 1 base, and 7 bases lay between the germline ends. Germline CDR1 reads SGHDN; CDR2 reads FVKESK. There are 12 residues in the CDR3. The CDR3 here is CASRSSSYEQYF. DNA for the CDR3: TGTGCCAGCAGGAGCAGTTCCTACGAGCAGTACTTC.

V and J are TRBV10-2 and TRBJ1-1; D not resolved. This CDR3 comprises 13 residues. The germline V gene has CDR1 WSHSY and CDR2 SAAADI. The V end was cut by 5 bases, the J end by 1 base, with 8 bases between. CDR3 loop: CASSPRWNTEAFF. For the CDR3, the DNA is TGCGCCAGCAGTCCAAGGTGGAACACTGAAGCTTTCTTT.

This clone appeared a single time. V and J are TRBV6-1 and TRBJ2-1, with TRBD2 matching 10 bases. J was trimmed by 2 bases and V by 2 bases; bases with no gene match: 3. The CDR3 runs 16 residues. CDR1 and CDR2 (germline): MNHNS, SASEGT. The CDR3 DNA reads TGTGCCAGCAGTGAAACTAGCGGGGACCCCTACAATGAGCAGTTCTTC. This sequence encodes CASSETSGDPYNEQFF.

The chain employs TRBV13 and TRBJ2-1; possibly TRBD1 or TRBD2 for D (5 bases each). V lost 4 bases, J lost 0 bases, and 13 bases lay in between. Germline CDR1 is PRHDT and CDR2 is FYEKMQ (reference sequence). The CDR3 spans 16 residues. CDR3 nucleotide sequence: TGTGCCAGCAGCTGGCAGCCAGGGAGCTCCTACAATGAGCAGTTCTTC. It encodes CASSWQPGSSYNEQFF.

This chain connects TRBV9 to TRBJ1-1; D is undetermined. The CDR3 covers 15 residues. The V end was cut by 0 bases, the J end by 4 bases, with 13 bases between. Germline CDR1 SGDLS, CDR2 YYNGEE. CDR3 bases: TGTGCCAGCAGCGTAGGAACTGGGTTCGGCACTGAAGCTTTCTTT. This codes for CASSVGTGFGTEAFF.

V gene TRBV5-6 combines with J gene TRBJ2-7, with D hard to call. The V end lost 0 bases, the J end lost 4 bases, and 5 bases lay between the germline ends. Germline V gene lookup returns CDR1 SGHDT and CDR2 YYEEEE. The CDR3 extends over 12 amino acids. The CDR3 sequence is CASSLVGYEQYF. The CDR3 nucleotides are TGTGCCAGCAGCTTGGTGGGGTACGAGCAGTACTTC.

The chain is built from TRBV4-3 and TRBJ1-3; 9 positions agree with TRBD1. Germline CDR1 is LGHNA and CDR2 is YSLEER. The CDR3 has 22 residues. Trimming cost V 4 bases and J 0 bases; bases outside gene matches: 22. The CDR3 bases are TGCGCCAGCAGCCCATCCACCAACGCCGGACAGGGGTCCACGAGCTCTGGAAACACCATATATTTT. It codes for CASSPSTNAGQGSTSSGNTIYF.

Only one count was recorded for this clone. The chain joins TRBV7-9 to TRBJ2-7; 13 bases line up with TRBD2. The V gene end was trimmed by 5 bases and the J gene end by 4 bases; junction bases not matched to a gene: 8. The length of the CDR3 is 16 residues. The germline V gene encodes CDR1 SEHNR and CDR2 FQNEAQ (reference sequence). CDR3 sequence reads: CASSVGLAGARYEQYV. The CDR3 DNA reads TGTGCCAGCAGCGTCGGACTAGCGGGAGCTCGGTACGAGCAGTACGTC.